The 21 T cell receptor beta chains presented below share a single source sample, sequenced in a study of read filtering for tumor transcriptome and immune sequencing. Molecular barcoded adaptors covering alpha/delta and beta/gamma chains were used on 400 ng RNA. From the reads, TCRdb called clonotypes with MiXCR, one entry per CDR3 protein. The data hold 130,000 or so distinct CDR3 sequences, with roughly 13% observed a single time. The sequenced sample consisted of a population of CD138-negative cells sorted from bone marrow. The receptors here all came from a donor over 35 with multiple myeloma.

Turning to this clonotype: A much larger clone lies one base from this, so it may be a read error. J is TRBJ2-5 and V is TRBV29-1, with D possibly TRBD1 on 5 matching bases. CDR3 length: 14 amino acids. The V end lost 6 bases, the J end lost 0 bases, and 14 bases lay between the germline ends. Looked up from germline, CDR1 is SQVTM and CDR2 is ANQGSEA. CDR3 in DNA: TGCAGCGTGCGAATAGGGGTTTACCAAGAGACCCAGTACTTC. Its translation is CSVRIGVYQETQYF.

This clonotype was counted a few times. This chain connects TRBV5-1 to TRBJ2-2; D possibly corresponds to TRBD1 (6 bases). The CDR3 spans 16 residues. Germline V gives CDR1 SGHRS, CDR2 YFSETQ. V lost 4 bases to trimming and J lost 6 bases, with 19 bases between them. In DNA, the CDR3 is TGCGCCAGCAGCCCGCGAGGGGGAGTTGGAGCCGGGGAGCTGTTTTTT. Encoded protein: CASSPRGGVGAGELFF.

On this clonotype itself: It may be a read error: a sequence one base away is much more abundant. The conserved final phenylalanine or tryptophan is absent from the CDR3, which likely points to a read error. V gene TRBV20-1 combines with J gene TRBJ2-1, with D possibly TRBD2 on 6 matching bases. The germline CDR1 and CDR2 sequences are DFQATT and SNEGSKA (reference sequence). The CDR3 has 13 amino acids. Between the trimmed V and J ends, which lost 6 bases and 8 bases, there was a span of 17 bases. The CDR3 reads CSAPGERSHEQFL. In nucleotides, the CDR3 is TGCAGTGCCCCGGGGGAGAGGTCCCATGAGCAGTTCCTC.

The chain carries TRBV11-2 and TRBJ2-7; 15 nucleotides match TRBD2. The CDR3 runs 19 residues. V lost 2 bases to trimming and J lost 5 bases; unmatched junction nucleotides: 13. CDR1 and CDR2 (germline): SGHAT, FQNNGV. CDR3 sequence reads: CASSLRPPGLAGGRNEQYF. Written as DNA, the CDR3 is TGTGCCAGCAGCTTAAGGCCCCCGGGACTAGCGGGAGGACGCAACGAGCAGTACTTC.

The sample holds many counts of this clonotype. This sequence joins TRBV7-3 and TRBJ1-1; D unresolved. The CDR3 runs 13 residues. Germline V gene lookup returns CDR1 SGHTA and CDR2 FQGTGA. V lost 0 bases and J lost 0, with 2 bases in between. The CDR3 DNA follows: TGTGCCAGCAGCTTAACGCTGAACACTGAAGCTTTCTTT. Its translation: CASSLTLNTEAFF.

This clonotype appeared many times. The genes are TRBV28 and TRBJ2-7; TRBD2 is a possible D gene (7 bases). CDR1 is MDHEN and CDR2 is SYDVKM in the germline V gene. The CDR3 is 15 residues long. V lost 2 bases to trimming and J lost 2 bases, with 13 bases between them. CDR3 bases: TGTGCCAGCAGTTTACCAGCGGGGACACCCTACGAGCAGTACTTC. Its protein product is CASSLPAGTPYEQYF.

In this sample, this clonotype turned up many times. The junction and the germline gene differ at one end; a read error may be behind it. The chain employs TRBV19 and TRBJ2-1; 12 nucleotides align to TRBD2. CDR3 size: 14 residues. Germline loops: CDR1 LNHDA, CDR2 SQIVND (reference sequence). As DNA, the CDR3 is TGTGCCAGCAGTAGCACTAGCGGGAGGAATGAGCAGTTCTTC. This encodes CASSSTSGRNEQFF.

This clonotype has just a few counts. This sequence may be a read error, since a much larger clone differs from it by one base. The rearrangement links TRBV29-1 to TRBJ2-7; 11 nucleotides align to TRBD2. V was clipped by 6 bases and J by 2 bases; unmatched bases: 3. Germline V gene sequence: CDR1 SQVTM, CDR2 ANQGSEA. The CDR3 loop spans 13 amino acids. The CDR3 bases are TGCAGCGTCGGGACTAGCGGAGCCTACGAGCAGTACTTC. Amino acid sequence: CSVGTSGAYEQYF.

This clonotype has at least ten counts. The chain carries TRBV7-9 and TRBJ2-4, with D perhaps TRBD1 (5 bases). Germline CDR1 SEHNR, CDR2 FQNEAQ (reference sequence). The CDR3 is 12 amino acids. The V end was cut by 2 bases, the J end by 7 bases, with 6 bases between. The CDR3 nucleotides are TGTGCCAGCAGCTTAAACAGGAACATTCAGTACTTC. It specifies CASSLNRNIQYF.

This clonotype was picked up a small number of times. This chain joins TRBV6-5 and TRBJ2-2; 9 positions match TRBD2. Germline V gives CDR1 MNHEY, CDR2 SVGAGI. V gave up 5 bases and J gave up 4 bases; unmatched junction bases: 14. There are 18 residues in the CDR3. The CDR3 bases are TGTGCCAGCAGTAAATTTAGCGGGAGTGTTGGTGGCACCGGGGAGCTGTTTTTT. It encodes CASSKFSGSVGGTGELFF.

This clonotype was seen a few times. A much larger clone differs by one base, so this may be a read error. Here the CDR3 reads CASGPGQSPVTGTQYF. The CDR3 DNA is TGTGCTAGTGGTCCGGGACAATCTCCTGTCACAGGTACGCAGTATTTT. The V gene is TRBV12-5, the J gene TRBJ2-3; possible D gene TRBD1, 6 bases. The germline V gene has CDR1 LGHNT and CDR2 FRNRAP. The CDR3 runs to 16 residues.

Ten or more counts support this clonotype. The chain links TRBV4-3 to TRBJ1-4, with 8 nucleotides matching TRBD1. Germline CDR1 is LGHNA and CDR2 is YSLEER. CDR3 length: 17 amino acids. With V trimmed by 1 base and J by 7 bases, 11 bases remained unmatched. The CDR3 DNA is TGCGCCAGCAGCCAAGCCTTCAGGGGGCATATCGGTGAAAAACTGTTTTTT. Protein sequence: CASSQAFRGHIGEKLFF.

In its sample, this clonotype was seen many times. The chain employs TRBV2 and TRBJ2-7; no reliable D call. CDR1 and CDR2 from the germline V gene are SNHLY and FYNNEI. V was pared by 3 bases and J by 4 bases, with 4 bases between. This CDR3 comprises 11 residues. CDR3 sequence: CASSEEYEQYF. The DNA for the CDR3 is TGTGCCAGCAGTGAGGAGTACGAGCAGTACTTC.

This clonotype was recorded at least ten times. V is TRBV24-1 and J is TRBJ1-2; TRBD1 might be the D (6 bases). This CDR3 has 13 amino acids. In germline, CDR1 is KGHDR, CDR2 SFDVKD. V shed 4 bases and J shed 4 bases, with 9 bases lying between them. This CDR3 reads CATSEGGSYGYTF. The CDR3 DNA is TGTGCCACCAGTGAGGGGGGCAGCTATGGCTACACCTTC.

The chain joins TRBV20-1 to TRBJ2-7, with D perhaps TRBD2 (6 bases). Per germline, CDR1 DFQATT and CDR2 SNEGSKA (reference sequence). V gave up 6 bases and J gave up 2 bases, with 11 bases separating them. There are 12 residues in the CDR3. The CDR3 sequence is CSAGRGTYEQYF. The CDR3 bases are TGCAGTGCCGGACGGGGGACCTACGAGCAGTACTTC.

Ten or more counts support this clonotype. The CDR3 loop is CASSLNTGGYNEQFF. DNA for the CDR3: TGTGCCAGCAGCTTGAACACCGGGGGGTACAATGAGCAGTTCTTC. This sequence joins TRBV11-2 and TRBJ2-1; the match to TRBD2 covers 7 bases. Germline V CDR1 and CDR2: SGHAT, FQNNGV. CDR3 length: 15 residues. J gave up 4 bases and V 3 bases, and 6 bases lay outside the gene matches.

This clonotype was picked up many times. The chain combines TRBV20-1 with TRBJ2-1; 11 bases fit TRBD2. The J segment lost 4 bases and the V segment lost 5 bases, leaving 4 bases of the junction unmatched. The CDR3 has 14 amino acids. CDR1 is DFQATT, CDR2 SNEGSKA, per germline (reference sequence). The CDR3 nucleotides read TGCAGTGCTGGTCTAGCGGGAGGTTACAATGAGCAGTTCTTC. Its translation is CSAGLAGGYNEQFF.

This clonotype appeared many times. This chain connects TRBV19 to TRBJ2-7, with a weak D call TRBD1 (5 bases). From germline, CDR1 is LNHDA and CDR2 SQIVND (reference sequence). CDR3 length: 14 amino acids. The V gene lost 5 bases and the J gene lost 7 bases, with 18 bases spanning the gap. The CDR3 protein is CASSPGSREGEQYF. CDR3 nucleotides: TGTGCCAGTAGTCCAGGGTCTCGAGAAGGAGAGCAGTACTTC.

Many counts were recorded for this clonotype. The chain has TRBV3-1 and TRBJ1-5; weak D call: TRBD1 (5 bases). This CDR3 spans 17 amino acids. Trimming took 2 bases from V and 0 from J, leaving 14 bases between them. Germline assignment: CDR1 LGHDT and CDR2 YNNKEL (reference sequence). The DNA of the CDR3 is TGTGCCAGCAGCCAATCTCAGACAGCCCATAGCAATCAGCCCCAGCATTTT. Its translation: CASSQSQTAHSNQPQHF.

The V gene is TRBV6-5, the J gene TRBJ2-5; 9 nucleotides align to TRBD1. CDR3 length equals 16 residues. V was pared by 6 bases and J by 6 bases, with 14 bases of the junction left unmatched. Germline V gene lookup returns CDR1 MNHEY and CDR2 SVGAGI. For the CDR3, the DNA is TGTGCCAGCAGCAGGAAACCGGGACAGGGCCTGAAGACCCAGTACTTC. Encoded protein: CASSRKPGQGLKTQYF.

Of note for this clonotype: A clone one base away is much larger, so this may be a read error. The CDR3 end shows no conserved phenylalanine or tryptophan, and so a read error is likely. The chain combines TRBV7-9 with TRBJ2-1; 12 nucleotides line up with TRBD1. CDR3 length: 19 amino acids. The V segment lost 1 base and the J segment 7 bases; nucleotides outside the gene matches: 14. CDR1 and CDR2 (germline): SEHNR, FQNEAQ (reference sequence). Written as DNA, the CDR3 is TGTGCCAGCAGCTTAGAGCCTAGCGCGGGACAGGGGGCTCGGAATGAGCAGTTCTCC. Amino acids: CASSLEPSAGQGARNEQFS.